This T cell receptor beta chain was recovered during a study of type 1 regulatory T cells. On the study more broadly: An in vitro protocol generated T-allo10, a Tr1-enriched, alloantigen-specific CD4 T cell product.

Trimming at V came to 6 bases and at J to 2 bases, leaving 4 bases not matched to a gene. Germline V CDR1 and CDR2: DFQATT, SNEGSKA (reference sequence). The CDR3 covers 14 residues. Graft donor-derived T-allo10 cells were described as host-alloantigen-specific, anergic, and alloantigen-specifically suppressive. This clonotype was recorded many times. What it binds is not known. MiXCR was run by TCRdb on the reads, yielding one entry per CDR3 protein. The profile shows about 68,000 distinct CDR3 sequences, 50% to 70% of them singletons. This sequence originates from a human donor in good health. The V and J genes are TRBV20-1 and TRBJ2-3; 11 bases map to TRBD2. Sequencing was carried out using cultured T cells, either the whole culture or a sorted T cell fraction (not recorded which). Stated subset: Tr1-enriched cell product generated in vitro against host alloantigens. CDR3 sequence (DNA): TGCAGTGCCTTAGCGGGAGGGTTCACAGATACGCAGTATTTT. Residues: CSALAGGFTDTQYF.